Below, one T cell receptor (beta chain) is given with its context. The entry originates in a study of shared clonotypes between healthy human individuals. The CDR3 is 13 amino acids. CDR1 SQVTM and CDR2 ANQGSEA come from the germline V gene. The trim removed 7 bases at V and 8 bases at J, leaving 8 bases unmatched. Clones were read by immunoSEQ multiplex PCR, and TCRdb kept only the in-frame ones, dropping some. This sample has over a million clones; about 70% occur once, and the top ten carry roughly 1.5%. The specimen sequenced was memory CD4+ T cells sorted from blood. Subset indicated: CD45RA-negative fraction. This sequence originates from a man aged 18 to 35 in good health. The chain uses TRBV29-1 and TRBJ2-4, with TRBD1 matching 10 bases. The DNA for the CDR3 is TGCAGCGCCCGGGACAGGGGTCTAGACATTCAGTACTTC. Protein sequence: CSARDRGLDIQYF.